This T cell receptor (beta chain) was recovered during a study of memory CD4+ T cells and cytomegalovirus serostatus (dated by TCRdb to between 2017 and 2020). Background on the whole study: The cohort comprised roughly 35 healthy Belgian adults, 9 CMV seropositive and roughly 25 CMV seronegative. To replicate a published TCR-based CMV serostatus classifier, the study sequenced CD4+ memory TCRbeta repertoires from a Belgian cohort whose cytomegalovirus serostatus was known. Results the study describes overall, beyond this receptor: Results were interpreted as suggesting that the CMV-associated TCR signature is largely present in the CD4+ memory repertoire. Of under 200 previously reported CMV-associated TCRbeta sequences, 67 appeared in the CD4+ memory repertoires, each in one to five individuals. CMV serostatus prediction reached a median bootstrapped AUC of 0.95 with the original framework and about 0.93 with a US-trained random forest. Unlike the original study, which covered naive and memory CD4+ and CD8+ populations, the Belgian study sequenced only CD4+CD45RO+ memory cells. On the Belgian cohort, the classifier built on the original framework reached a median bootstrapped AUC of roughly 0.96, with a 95% CI of 0.76-1.00.

Genomic DNA was extracted from sorted cells with the Quick-DNA Microprep Kit. Amplification of TCRbeta DNA was done with the immunoSEQ hsTCRbeta kit, following the protocol from the manufacturer. An Illumina MiSeq instrument was used to sequence the TCRbeta libraries. Per the source publication's procedure: Once out-of-frame sequences had been removed, millions of distinct TCRbeta sequences were left, which works out to an average of roughly 64,000 per individual. Each individual was scored using the number of 164 previously reported CMV-associated TCRbeta sequences that the individual carried and the total number of productive distinct TCRbeta sequences. A beta-binomial model was reimplemented in Python, and scikit-learn random forests with default parameters were trained on data from the US cohort. Classifier performance on the Belgian cohort was summarized as median AUC with percentile confidence intervals calculated over 10,000 bootstrap iterations. Sourced from immuneACCESS, this table was stored by TCRdb with only in-frame sequences that have V and J called. A share of the clones is absent; for the studies checked, an unresolved V gene accounts for under half, and the remainder has no known explanation. V and J calls and clone size are copied from that table; D and trimming were computed from the DNA. The sample table lists more than 50,000 clones, 75% to 85% of them with a count of one. About 0.77% of the sample is in the top ten clones.

Its CDR3 holds 13 amino acids, cysteine through phenylalanine. The retained sequence is limited to the CDR3, 39 bases, with the frame set at the first base. Relative to germline, V is 1 base shorter and J is 3 bases shorter, with 7 bases between their ends. CDR1 and CDR2 are read off the germline V gene as SGHTA and FQGNSA. A few counts support this clone. Its antigen is still unknown. No much larger clone exists at a distance of one base, and base qualities are not known. A FACSAria II was used to sort memory CD4+ T cells, defined as single viable CD3+CD4+CD8-CD45RO+ cells. CMV serostatus was assessed using a Roche Elecsys assay, by which serum IgG against CMV pp150, pp28, p38 and p52 was detected. Once the samples were thawed, total CD4+ T cells were enriched through positive selection using CD4 magnetic microbeads. The samples came from a different study that was designed specifically to examine the CD4+ T cell memory repertoire. Following standard operating procedures, peripheral blood mononuclear cells were isolated and cryopreserved, while serum was kept at -80 degrees C. The staining relied on CD3-PerCP (BW264/56), CD4-APC (RPA-T4), CD45RO-PE (UCHT1) and CD8-Pacific Orange (3B5) antibodies, and Sytox blue was used to exclude non-viable cells.

The sequence was obtained from an adult in good health and CMV-seronegative. Sequencing was done on a sample of memory CD4+ T cells from blood. Recombination connected TRBV7-2 to TRBJ2-7, with the D gene not clear enough to name. The CDR3 region reads CASSLERVYEQYF. In nucleotide form, the sequence is TGTGCCAGCAGCTTAGAAAGGGTCTACGAGCAGTACTTC.